Listed below are T cell receptor beta chains from one sample, sequenced in a study of graft-versus-host responses after intestinal transplantation. Which antigens these TCRs recognize remains unknown. The assay was immunoSEQ multiplex PCR, and TCRdb's table has in-frame clones only and misses some. This repertoire shows 100,000 to 110,000 clones, over 75% found once; its top ten account for 0.9% to 1%. The source was unstimulated CD4+ T cells sorted from spleen or lymph node cells, collected before transplant. Source of these receptors: a human donor who was the organ donor for an intestinal transplant. CDR3s include the opening cysteine and the closing phenylalanine or tryptophan. The D gene is left open where the match is weak. The listing skips clone size in some rows; elsewhere it reads once, few, many or a size class.

TRBJ1-4 | NA | TRBD1 | TRBV28 | CATQGVVEKLFF | TGTGCCACCCAGGGGGTGGTTGAAAAACTGTTTTTT
TRBJ1-1 | few | NA | TRBV7-9 | CASSLFSTEAFF | TGTGCCAGCAGCTTATTTAGCACTGAAGCTTTCTTT
TRBJ1-2 | NA | NA | TRBV30 | CAWTPQFNYGYTF | TGTGCCTGGACTCCACAATTTAACTATGGCTACACCTTC
TRBJ2-2 | NA | TRBD2 | TRBV10-3 | CAISESKRGHTGELFF | TGTGCCATCAGTGAGTCTAAGCGGGGGCACACCGGGGAGCTGTTTTTT
TRBJ2-3 | NA | TRBD2 | TRBV2 | CAGGGPLRSATQYF | TGTGCCGGGGGGGGACCTTTAAGGTCGGCTACGCAGTATTTT
TRBJ1-2 | NA | NA | TRBV28 | CASSQPRTNYGYTF | TGTGCCAGCAGTCAACCCCGGACAAACTATGGCTACACCTTC
TRBJ1-6 | NA | NA | TRBV5-1 | CASSLEGTPLHF | TGCGCCAGCAGCTTGGAGGGAACACCCCTCCACTTT
TRBJ2-7 | once | TRBD1 | TRBV11-2 | CASSLDGGQGYYEQYF | TGTGCCAGCAGCTTAGATGGGGGACAGGGGTACTACGAGCAGTACTTC
TRBJ2-3 | once | TRBD2 | TRBV6-1 | CASSGSGGADTQYF | TGTGCCAGCAGTGGTAGCGGGGGGGCAGATACGCAGTATTTT
TRBJ1-4 | NA | TRBD1 | TRBV18 | CASSARDRGRGEKLFF | TGTGCCAGCTCGGCCCGGGACAGGGGGCGAGGTGAAAAACTGTTTTTT
TRBJ1-5 | NA | NA | TRBV19 | CASSIDQGWGNQPQHF | TGTGCCAGTAGTATAGATCAGGGTTGGGGCAATCAGCCCCAGCATTTT
TRBJ2-5 | NA | NA | TRBV18 | CASSPPRRGVEETQYF | TGTGCCAGCTCACCACCTCGGAGGGGAGTAGAAGAGACCCAGTACTTC
TRBJ2-1 | NA | NA | TRBV30 | CAWRQGRYNEQFF | TGTGCCTGGAGGCAGGGGAGGTACAATGAGCAGTTCTTC
TRBJ2-2 | NA | NA | TRBV15 | CATSRGDSSNTGELFF | TGTGCCACCAGCAGGGGAGATAGTTCGAACACCGGGGAGCTGTTTTTT
TRBJ1-2 | NA | NA | TRBV19 | CASSGGGYGYTF | TGTGCCAGTAGTGGGGGAGGTTATGGCTACACCTTC
TRBJ1-6 | NA | NA | TRBV7-9 | CASSLEGYNSPLHF | TGTGCCAGCAGCTTAGAGGGCTATAATTCACCCCTCCACTTT
TRBJ2-5 | NA | NA | TRBV25-1 | CASSESHSGTGYQETQYF | TGTGCCAGCAGTGAATCTCATTCAGGGACCGGGTACCAAGAGACCCAGTACTTC
TRBJ1-5 | NA | NA | TRBV4-1 | CASSQDLGLSNQPQHF | TGCGCCAGCAGCCAAGATCTCGGGCTTAGCAATCAGCCCCAGCATTTT
TRBJ2-5 | NA | NA | TRBV9 | CASSVGGGETQYF | TGTGCCAGCAGCGTAGGAGGGGGAGAGACCCAGTACTTC
TRBJ2-7 | NA | TRBD1 | TRBV5-1 | CASSITGQIYEQYF | TGCGCCAGCAGCATAACGGGACAGATCTACGAGCAGTACTTC
TRBJ1-1 | NA | NA | TRBV2 | CASRGFWAEAFF | TGTGCCAGCAGGGGCTTTTGGGCTGAAGCTTTCTTT
TRBJ2-7 | NA | TRBD1 | TRBV5-5 | CASSLGLTGAFSYEQYF | TGTGCCAGCAGCTTAGGGTTGACAGGGGCCTTCTCCTACGAGCAGTACTTC
TRBJ2-3 | NA | NA | TRBV7-3 | CASSREWSTDTQYF | TGTGCCAGCAGCCGGGAGTGGAGCACAGATACGCAGTATTTT
TRBJ1-5 | NA | NA | TRBV5-4 | CASSLGQGKNQPQHF | TGTGCCAGCAGCTTGGGCCAGGGGAAGAATCAGCCCCAGCATTTT